This TCR beta chain was profiled in a study of CXCR3-negative and CXCR3-positive naive CD8 T cells (dated by TCRdb to between 2018 and 2021). Concerning the study at large: About 135 million TRB reads were obtained in total, roughly 1.5 +/- 0.3 million reads per library. Data from ten to twelve donors, pooled across two independent experiments, went into the diversity and physicochemical repertoire analyses. TRBV-TRBJ cluster analysis included naive subsets from a handful of donors and memory cells from 3 donors. Points the paper makes about the study in general: Because surface CD5, which is linked to self-reactivity in mice, was comparable between the naive subsets, TCR interaction strength was also inferred from the physicochemical properties of TRB CDR3s. Both naive subsets had comparably high repertoire diversity, while memory CD8+ T cells had much lower repertoire diversity. TRB CDR3s from CXCR3-positive naive cells showed higher hydrophobicity (lower Kidera factor 4), lower energy, and higher strength and volume indices than CXCR3-negative naive cells. Because CXCR3 expression was partially decreased after cryopreservation, freshly isolated PBMCs were used for most assays. TRBV-TRBJ usage was similar between naive CXCR3-negative and CXCR3-positive cells from the same donor, while memory cells showed distinct patterns.

Notes on this clonotype: This receptor's antigen is unknown.

For each CD8+ T cell subset, flow sorting was done in triplicate, and about 300,000 cells per subset went directly into RLT lysis buffer. To keep memory contaminants out, a stringent definition of naive CD8+ T cells was applied: CD45RO-CCR7+CD27+CD95-. Using standard density gradient centrifugation, peripheral blood mononuclear cells were isolated from buffy coats. A FACSAria III was used to flow-sort naive CXCR3-negative and CXCR3-positive CD8+ T cells. Total RNA was extracted from sorted cells with an RNeasy Mini Kit. Sequences MDHEN (CDR1) and SYDVKM (CDR2) are obtained from the germline V gene. From its cysteine to its phenylalanine, the CDR3 spans 14 amino acids. The DNA sequence is not available. The reads were generated on a NextSeq 550. The Human TCR Profiling Kit (MiLaboratory) was used to prepare UMI-labeled 5' RACE TRB cDNA libraries. cDNA synthesis used the entire amount of extracted RNA, and PCR amplification then used the entire amount of cDNA produced. Libraries were prepared in parallel with an identical number of PCR cycles. The paper's processing steps were these. MIGEC and MiXCR extracted about 50,000 +/- 10,000 unique UMI-labeled TRB cDNA molecules per library, requiring at least two reads per UMI. An average of about 40,000 +/- 10,000 functional in-frame TRB CDR3 nucleotide clonotypes without stop codons was found per library. Diversity metrics, including normalized Shannon-Wiener and Chao1, were computed in VDJtools after downsampling to 5000 UMI-labeled TRB molecules per sample. VDJtools computed clonotype-size-weighted physicochemical properties of the central five CDR3 residues: interaction energy, strength, volume and Kidera factor 4. TCRdb reprocessed the reads, and each CDR3 protein sequence is entered once, without DNA. These V and J calls rely on TCRdb rather than the paper's analysis. In this sample's table one finds about 45,000 distinct CDR3 sequences. The ten biggest clones cover roughly 2.4% of the sample.

Input material: naive CXCR3- CD8+ T cells from blood. This specimen's cell subset or site label, per the study, means: CD45RO-CCR7+CD27+CD95- naive CD8+ T cells lacking CXCR3 (TNR3-). The TCR was taken from a human donor in good health. Some clones in this sample may be carry-over from other donors' samples. The rearranged chain carries TRBV28 and TRBJ2-7; TCRdb calls TRBD1, which cannot be checked without DNA. The CDR3 here reads CASSPEDRVYEQYF.